This T cell receptor beta chain comes out of a study of T cells after yellow fever vaccination. Study in general: SMART-Seq v4 Ultra Low Input served to prepare low-cell-number fractions.

Per the germline V gene, CDR1 is DFQATT and CDR2 is SNEGSKA (reference sequence). V lost 3 bases to trimming and J lost 12 bases, with 14 bases between them. There are 11 residues in the CDR3. A single record per CDR3 protein comes from TCRdb applying MiXCR to the 5' RACE reads. The data contain some 320,000 distinct CDR3 sequences, approximately 4% of them singletons. This clonotype occurred a few times. The rearrangement joins TRBV20-1 to TRBJ2-5, with D tentatively TRBD1 (7 bases). This TCR derives from a young man who received the YFV17D yellow fever vaccine. Here the sequenced sample was PBMCs, taken 5 days after the yellow fever booster vaccination. CDR3 nucleotides: TGCAGTGCTAGGGAGGGGACAGACAAGTACTTC. This encodes CSAREGTDKYF.